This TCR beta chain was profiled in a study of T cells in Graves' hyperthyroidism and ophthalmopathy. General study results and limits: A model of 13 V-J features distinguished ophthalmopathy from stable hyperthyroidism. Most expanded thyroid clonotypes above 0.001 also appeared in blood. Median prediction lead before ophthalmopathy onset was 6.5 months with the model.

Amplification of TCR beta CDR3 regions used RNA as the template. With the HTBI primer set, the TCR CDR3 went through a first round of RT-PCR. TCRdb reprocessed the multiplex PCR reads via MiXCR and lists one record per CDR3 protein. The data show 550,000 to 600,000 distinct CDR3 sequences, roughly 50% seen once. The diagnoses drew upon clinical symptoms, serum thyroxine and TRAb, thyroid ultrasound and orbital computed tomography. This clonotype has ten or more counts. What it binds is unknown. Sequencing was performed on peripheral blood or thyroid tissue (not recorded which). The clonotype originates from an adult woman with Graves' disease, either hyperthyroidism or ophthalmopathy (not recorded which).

The CDR3 spells CSARLGGLATTGELFF. As DNA, the CDR3 is TGCAGTGCTAGGTTGGGAGGACTAGCGACAACCGGGGAGCTGTTTTTT. The chain joins TRBV20-1 to TRBJ2-2, with TRBD2 identical over 9 bases. CDR3 size: 16 residues. CDR1 DFQATT and CDR2 SNEGSKA come from the germline V gene (reference sequence). V lost 3 bases and J lost 5; bases outside the gene matches: 10.